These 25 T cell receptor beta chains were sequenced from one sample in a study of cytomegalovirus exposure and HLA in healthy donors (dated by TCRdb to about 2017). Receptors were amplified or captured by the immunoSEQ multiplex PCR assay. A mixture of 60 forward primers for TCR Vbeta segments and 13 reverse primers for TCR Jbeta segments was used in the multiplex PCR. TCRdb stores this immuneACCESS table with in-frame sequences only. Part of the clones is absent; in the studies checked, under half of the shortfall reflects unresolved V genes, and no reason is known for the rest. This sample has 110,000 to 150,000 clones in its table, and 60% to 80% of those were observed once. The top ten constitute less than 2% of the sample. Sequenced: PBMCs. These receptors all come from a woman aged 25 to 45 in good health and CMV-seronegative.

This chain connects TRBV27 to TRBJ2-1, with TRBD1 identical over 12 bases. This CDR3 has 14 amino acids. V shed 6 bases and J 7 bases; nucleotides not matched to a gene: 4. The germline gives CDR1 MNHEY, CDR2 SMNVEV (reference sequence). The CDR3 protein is CASSGTGGGNEQFF. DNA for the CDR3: TGTGCCAGCAGCGGGACAGGGGGCGGGAATGAGCAGTTCTTC.

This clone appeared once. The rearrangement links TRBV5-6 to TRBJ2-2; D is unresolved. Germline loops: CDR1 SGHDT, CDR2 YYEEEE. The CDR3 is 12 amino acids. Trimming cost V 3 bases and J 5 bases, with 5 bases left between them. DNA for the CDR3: TGTGCCAGCAGCTCGTCTACCGGGGAGCTGTTTTTT. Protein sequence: CASSSSTGELFF.

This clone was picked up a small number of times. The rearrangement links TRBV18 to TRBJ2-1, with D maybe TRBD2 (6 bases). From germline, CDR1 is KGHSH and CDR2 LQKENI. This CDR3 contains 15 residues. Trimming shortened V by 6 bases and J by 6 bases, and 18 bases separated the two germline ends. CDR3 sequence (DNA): TGTGCCAGCTCCCCTATTACCGGGACTTCCAATGAGCAGTTCTTC. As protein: CASSPITGTSNEQFF.

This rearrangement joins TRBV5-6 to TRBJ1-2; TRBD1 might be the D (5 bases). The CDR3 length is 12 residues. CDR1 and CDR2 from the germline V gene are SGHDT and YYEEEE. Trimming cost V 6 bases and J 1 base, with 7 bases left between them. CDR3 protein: CASTGHNYGYTF. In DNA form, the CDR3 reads TGTGCCAGCACCGGACATAACTATGGCTACACCTTC.

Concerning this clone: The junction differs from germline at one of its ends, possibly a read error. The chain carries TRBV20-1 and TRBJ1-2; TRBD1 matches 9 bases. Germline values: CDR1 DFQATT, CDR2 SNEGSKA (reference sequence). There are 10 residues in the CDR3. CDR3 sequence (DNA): TGCAGTACACCCGGGGACAGGGCGAGCTTC. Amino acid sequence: CSTPGDRASF.

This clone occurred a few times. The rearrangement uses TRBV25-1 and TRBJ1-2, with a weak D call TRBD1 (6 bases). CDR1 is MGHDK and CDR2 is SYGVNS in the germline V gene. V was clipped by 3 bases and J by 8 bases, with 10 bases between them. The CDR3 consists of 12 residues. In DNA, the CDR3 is TGTGCCAGCAGTGAGGGGGCCGGGGGCTACACCTTC. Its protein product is CASSEGAGGYTF.

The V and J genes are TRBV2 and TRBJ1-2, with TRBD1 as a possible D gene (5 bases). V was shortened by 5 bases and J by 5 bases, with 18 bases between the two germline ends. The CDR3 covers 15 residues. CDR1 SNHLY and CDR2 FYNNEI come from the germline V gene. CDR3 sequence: CASSSEALSGYGYTF. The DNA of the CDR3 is TGTGCCAGCAGTAGCGAGGCCCTCTCAGGGTATGGCTACACCTTC. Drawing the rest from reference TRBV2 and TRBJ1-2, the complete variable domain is EPEVTQTPSHQVTQMGQEVILRCVPISNHLYFYWYRQILGQKVEFLVSFYNNEISEKSEIFDDQFSVERPDGSNFTLKIRSTKLEDSAMYFCASSSEALSGYGYTFGSGTRLTVV.

The CDR3 DNA is TGTGCCAGCAGTTTCCGGGACAGTAGAGGCTACACCTTC. As protein: CASSFRDSRGYTF. The V gene is TRBV27, the J gene TRBJ1-2, with 7 bases identical to TRBD1. V lost 3 bases to trimming and J lost 8 bases; unmatched junction nucleotides: 6. The germline V gene has CDR1 MNHEY and CDR2 SMNVEV (reference sequence). This CDR3 is built from 13 residues.

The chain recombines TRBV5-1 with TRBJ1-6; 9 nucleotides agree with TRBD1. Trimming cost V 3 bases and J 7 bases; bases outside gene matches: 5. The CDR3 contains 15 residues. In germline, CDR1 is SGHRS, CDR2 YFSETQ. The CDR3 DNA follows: TGCGCCAGCAGCTGGAACAGGGGGCCCAATTCACCCCTCCACTTT. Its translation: CASSWNRGPNSPLHF.

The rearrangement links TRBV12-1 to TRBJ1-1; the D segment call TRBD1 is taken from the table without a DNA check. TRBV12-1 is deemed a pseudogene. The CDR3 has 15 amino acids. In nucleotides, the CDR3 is TGTGCCAGCAGCCCACAGGACAGGGGGTACACTGAAGCTTTCTTT. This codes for CASSPQDRGYTEAFF.

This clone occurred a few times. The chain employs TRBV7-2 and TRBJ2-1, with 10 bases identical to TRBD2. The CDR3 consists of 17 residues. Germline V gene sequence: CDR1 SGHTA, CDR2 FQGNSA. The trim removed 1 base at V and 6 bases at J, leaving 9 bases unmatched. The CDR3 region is CASSLGSSGGRGNEQFF. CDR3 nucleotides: TGTGCCAGCAGCTTAGGGAGTAGCGGGGGGCGGGGCAATGAGCAGTTCTTC.

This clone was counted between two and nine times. As DNA, the CDR3 is TGTGCCAGCAGTTACTCGGGCACAATCGCAGAGACCCAGTACTTC. Translating it yields CASSYSGTIAETQYF. V and J are TRBV6-5 and TRBJ2-5, with D hard to call. CDR1 MNHEY and CDR2 SVGAGI come from the germline V gene. This CDR3 has 15 amino acids. V was clipped by 0 bases and J by 4 bases, with 12 bases between them.

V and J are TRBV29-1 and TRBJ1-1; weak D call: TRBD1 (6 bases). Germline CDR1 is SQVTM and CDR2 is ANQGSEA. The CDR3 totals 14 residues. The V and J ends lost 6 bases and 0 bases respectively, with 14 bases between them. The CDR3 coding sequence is TGCAGCGTCCCGGGTGGACAGTTGAACACTGAAGCTTTCTTT. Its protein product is CSVPGGQLNTEAFF.

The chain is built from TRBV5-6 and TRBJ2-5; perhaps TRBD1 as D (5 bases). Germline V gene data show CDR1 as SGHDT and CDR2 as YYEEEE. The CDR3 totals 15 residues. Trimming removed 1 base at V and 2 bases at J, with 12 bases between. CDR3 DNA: TGTGCCAGCAGCTTGAGACAGAGTGGGCAAGAGACCCAGTACTTC. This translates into CASSLRQSGQETQYF. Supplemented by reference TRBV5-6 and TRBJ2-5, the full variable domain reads DAGVTQSPTHLIKTRGQQVTLRCSPKSGHDTVSWYQQALGQGPQFIFQYYEEEERQRGNFPDRFSGHQFPNYSSELNVNALLLGDSALYLCASSLRQSGQETQYFGPGTRLLVL.

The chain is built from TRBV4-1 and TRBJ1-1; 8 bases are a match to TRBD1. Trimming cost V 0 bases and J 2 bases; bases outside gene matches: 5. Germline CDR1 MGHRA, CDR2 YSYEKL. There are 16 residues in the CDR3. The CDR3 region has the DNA TGCGCCAGCAGCCAAGAAAGTGGGACAGGCAACACTGAAGCTTTCTTT. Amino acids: CASSQESGTGNTEAFF.

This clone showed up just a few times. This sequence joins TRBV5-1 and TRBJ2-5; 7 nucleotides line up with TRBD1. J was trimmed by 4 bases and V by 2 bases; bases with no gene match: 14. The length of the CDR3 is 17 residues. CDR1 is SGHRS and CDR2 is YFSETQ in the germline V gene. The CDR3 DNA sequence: TGCGCCAGCAGCTTAAACCTAAAGGGGGCCCCTGGAGAGACCCAGTACTTC. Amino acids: CASSLNLKGAPGETQYF.

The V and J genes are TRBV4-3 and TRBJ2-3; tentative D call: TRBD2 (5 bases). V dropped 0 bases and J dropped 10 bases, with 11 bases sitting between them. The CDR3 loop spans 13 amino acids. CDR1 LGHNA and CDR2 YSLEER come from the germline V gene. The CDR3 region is CASSQDQAAAQYF. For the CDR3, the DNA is TGCGCCAGCAGCCAAGATCAAGCGGCGGCGCAGTATTTT.

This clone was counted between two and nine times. CDR3 residues: CASSQDLGAGTQYF. The CDR3, as DNA: TGTGCCAGCAGCCAAGATCTAGGGGCGGGGACGCAGTATTTT. The chain couples TRBV4-2 to TRBJ2-3; D is possibly TRBD2 (6 bases). Per germline, CDR1 LGHNA and CDR2 YNFKEQ. Between the trimmed V and J ends, which lost 0 bases and 9 bases, there was a span of 13 bases. The CDR3 runs to 14 residues.

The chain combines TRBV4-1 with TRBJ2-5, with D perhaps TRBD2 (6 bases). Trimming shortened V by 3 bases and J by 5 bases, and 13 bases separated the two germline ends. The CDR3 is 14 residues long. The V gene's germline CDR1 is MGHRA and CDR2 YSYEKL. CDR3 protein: CASSHQSGVETQYF. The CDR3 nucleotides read TGCGCCAGCAGCCATCAATCGGGGGTGGAGACCCAGTACTTC.

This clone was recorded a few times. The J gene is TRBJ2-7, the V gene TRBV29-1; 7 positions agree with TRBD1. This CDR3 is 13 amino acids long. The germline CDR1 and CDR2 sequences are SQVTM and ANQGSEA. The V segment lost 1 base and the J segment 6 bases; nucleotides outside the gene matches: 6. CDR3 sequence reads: CSVEGIGDSEQYF. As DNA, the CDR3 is TGCAGCGTTGAAGGAATAGGGGACAGCGAGCAGTACTTC.

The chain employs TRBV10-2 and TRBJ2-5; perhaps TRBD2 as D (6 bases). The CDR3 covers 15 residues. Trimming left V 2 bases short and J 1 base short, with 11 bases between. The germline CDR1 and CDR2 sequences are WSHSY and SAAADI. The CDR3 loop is CASSEGAGSQETQYF. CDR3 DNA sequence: TGCGCCAGCAGTGAGGGGGCGGGGAGCCAAGAGACCCAGTACTTC.

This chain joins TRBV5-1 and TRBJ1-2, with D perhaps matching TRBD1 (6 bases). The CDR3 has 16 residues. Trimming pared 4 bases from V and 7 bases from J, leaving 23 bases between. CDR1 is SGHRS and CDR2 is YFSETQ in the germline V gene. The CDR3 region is CASSENPRTDNLGYTF. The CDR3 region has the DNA TGCGCCAGCAGCGAGAATCCGCGGACAGACAATCTTGGCTACACCTTC.

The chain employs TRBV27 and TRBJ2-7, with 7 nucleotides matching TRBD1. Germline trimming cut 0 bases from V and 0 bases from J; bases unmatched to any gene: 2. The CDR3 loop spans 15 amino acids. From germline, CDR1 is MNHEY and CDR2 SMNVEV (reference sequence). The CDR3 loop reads CASSLSGDSSYEQYF. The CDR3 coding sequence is TGTGCCAGCAGTTTATCGGGGGACAGCTCCTACGAGCAGTACTTC.

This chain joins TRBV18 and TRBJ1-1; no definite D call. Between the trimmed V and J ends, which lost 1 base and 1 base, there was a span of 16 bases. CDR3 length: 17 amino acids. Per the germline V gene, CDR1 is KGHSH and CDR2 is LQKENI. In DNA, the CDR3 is TGTGCCAGCTCACCACTCGCGACACGCTCAAGGAACACTGAAGCTTTCTTT. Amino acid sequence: CASSPLATRSRNTEAFF.

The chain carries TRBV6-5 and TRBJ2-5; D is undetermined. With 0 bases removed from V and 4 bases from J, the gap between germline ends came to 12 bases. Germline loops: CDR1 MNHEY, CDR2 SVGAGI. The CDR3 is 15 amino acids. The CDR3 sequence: CASSYSQAYRETQYF. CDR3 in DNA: TGTGCCAGCAGTTACTCGCAAGCTTACAGAGAGACCCAGTACTTC.